This entry lists 17 T cell receptor beta chains sequenced from one sample in a study of response to subunit inactivated influenza vaccine. TCRdb processed the RT-PCR reads anew with MiXCR; each CDR3 protein has one entry. Of 550,000 to 800,000 distinct CDR3 sequences detected, approximately 15% appear once; the ten largest clones hold approximately 6.5%. The sample consisted of PBMCs from blood, taken 14 to 15 days before vaccination. Receptors were obtained from a man in his fifties who received an inactivated influenza vaccine.

The genes are TRBV20-1 and TRBJ1-1, with D possibly TRBD1 on 6 matching bases. Germline V gene sequence: CDR1 DFQATT, CDR2 SNEGSKA (reference sequence). The CDR3 sequence is 14 residues long. The V and J ends lost 2 bases and 6 bases respectively, with 16 bases between them. The CDR3 bases are TGCAGTGCTAGATACGGGGGCCGGGGATCTGAAGCTTTCTTT. Protein product: CSARYGGRGSEAFF.

This clonotype was counted a few times. This rearrangement joins TRBV21-1 to TRBJ1-5; whether TRBD1, the table's D call, matches the DNA was not checked. TRBV21-1 represents a pseudogene. The CDR3 consists of 15 residues. The CDR3 DNA reads TGTGCCAGCACCTTGGGGCAGAATAGCAATCAGCCCCAGCATTTT. It encodes CASTLGQNSNQPQHF.

This chain uses TRBV12-3 or TRBV12-4 with TRBJ1-1, with a weak D call TRBD1 (5 bases). This CDR3 spans 12 amino acids. Trimming cost V 5 bases and J 7 bases, with 11 bases left between them. CDR3 loop: CASSPGHSEAFF. DNA of the CDR3: TGTGCCAGCAGTCCAGGACACAGTGAAGCTTTCTTT.

This chain connects TRBV4-1 to TRBJ2-7; TRBD2 might be the D (5 bases). The CDR3 contains 16 residues. Germline-derived CDR1 and CDR2 are MGHRA and YSYEKL. The V and J ends lost 0 bases and 0 bases respectively, with 12 bases between them. The CDR3 sequence: CASSQDGFRGSYEQYF. DNA of the CDR3: TGCGCCAGCAGCCAAGATGGCTTTCGGGGCTCCTACGAGCAGTACTTC.

This clonotype was seen repeatedly, ten times or more. J is TRBJ1-5 and V is TRBV10-3; TRBD1 aligns across 7 bases. The CDR3 sequence is 15 residues long. The trim removed 6 bases at V and 3 bases at J, leaving 8 bases unmatched. The germline V gene has CDR1 ENHRY and CDR2 SYGVKD. The CDR3 DNA is TGTGCCATCAGAGCCCAGGGGGGGGACAATCAGCCCCAGCATTTT. This gives the protein CAIRAQGGDNQPQHF.

V gene TRBV12-3 or TRBV12-4 combines with J gene TRBJ1-2; no clear D. V was cut by 2 bases and J by 6 bases, with 16 bases left in between. CDR3 size: 15 residues. The DNA for the CDR3 is TGTGCCAGCAGTTTAAGGGTAGGGCCTGTGCATGGCTACACCTTC. Translating gives CASSLRVGPVHGYTF.

The chain joins TRBV4-3 to TRBJ2-7; TRBD2 matches at 9 bases. Germline V gene sequence: CDR1 LGHNA, CDR2 YSLEER. CDR3 length: 14 amino acids. The V segment lost 0 bases and the J segment 6 bases; nucleotides outside the gene matches: 3. The CDR3 spells CASSQDKTSGEQYF. CDR3 nucleotide sequence: TGCGCCAGCAGCCAAGATAAGACTAGCGGCGAGCAGTACTTC.

A few counts support this clonotype. V and J are TRBV5-4 and TRBJ2-5; 10 positions match TRBD2. CDR1 is SGHNT, CDR2 YYREEE, per germline (reference sequence). The trim removed 1 base at V and 4 bases at J, leaving 4 bases unmatched. This CDR3 spans 15 amino acids. The CDR3 reads CASSLTGLATETQYF. CDR3 DNA sequence: TGTGCCAGCAGCTTGACGGGACTAGCGACAGAGACCCAGTACTTC.

This clonotype was found many times. J is TRBJ2-7 and V is TRBV4-3; TRBD1 might be the D (6 bases). Germline V CDR1 and CDR2: LGHNA, YSLEER. Between the trimmed V and J ends, which lost 3 bases and 0 bases, there was a span of 15 bases. CDR3 length: 16 amino acids. The CDR3 DNA follows: TGCGCCAGCAGCCAGGATCCGGGACAAAGCTCCTACGAGCAGTACTTC. This encodes CASSQDPGQSSYEQYF.

This clonotype was found a few times. CDR3 in DNA: TGTGCCATCAGGAGGACAGGGTCAGACTACGAGCAGTACTTC. This gives the protein CAIRRTGSDYEQYF. The chain recombines TRBV10-3 with TRBJ2-7; TRBD1 aligns across 8 bases. This CDR3 has 14 amino acids. The germline gives CDR1 ENHRY, CDR2 SYGVKD. Trimming cost V 6 bases and J 3 bases; bases outside gene matches: 7.

This clonotype showed up just a few times. The J gene is TRBJ2-1, the V gene TRBV7-8, with TRBD2 matching over 12 bases. CDR1 SGHVS and CDR2 FQNEAQ come from the germline V gene. After removal of 5 bases from V and 7 bases from J, the junction contained 15 bases not matched to a gene. CDR3 length: 18 residues. CDR3 residues: CASSPPDRLAGGPNEQFF. The CDR3 bases are TGTGCCAGCAGCCCACCAGACCGTCTAGCGGGAGGGCCGAATGAGCAGTTCTTC.

This clonotype was seen many times. The CDR3 DNA reads as TGCGCCAGCAGCCAAGGGGAGTGGGGGGCATCAGATACGCAGTATTTT. The encoded protein is CASSQGEWGASDTQYF. J is TRBJ2-3 and V is TRBV4-1; possibly TRBD1 or TRBD2 for D (6 bases each). The CDR3 extends over 16 amino acids. V gave up 1 base and J gave up 4 bases, with 15 bases separating them. Germline values: CDR1 MGHRA, CDR2 YSYEKL.

The CDR3 DNA follows: TGCGCCAGCAGCCGGGAAGCTCAGGGATACAATCAGCCCCAGCATTTT. Translation: CASSREAQGYNQPQHF. V and J are TRBV4-1 and TRBJ1-5; perhaps TRBD1 as D (5 bases). The CDR3 runs to 16 residues. V dropped 4 bases and J dropped 3 bases, with 16 bases sitting between them. The germline gives CDR1 MGHRA, CDR2 YSYEKL.

V usage is TRBV20-1 and J usage is TRBJ2-5; no clear D gene. V was trimmed by 3 bases and J by 6 bases, leaving 5 bases between them. CDR1 and CDR2 (germline): DFQATT, SNEGSKA (reference sequence). The CDR3 loop spans 10 amino acids. The CDR3 sequence is CSASGQTQYF. The CDR3 DNA reads as TGCAGTGCTAGTGGACAGACCCAGTACTTC.

This clonotype was recorded many times. This chain joins TRBV20-1 and TRBJ1-4; D not certain. Looked up from germline, CDR1 is DFQATT and CDR2 is SNEGSKA (reference sequence). The CDR3 has 13 residues. Deletions cut 6 bases from V and 4 bases from J, with 12 bases between. The CDR3 here is CSAQADGNEKLFF. CDR3 in DNA: TGCAGTGCCCAAGCGGACGGTAATGAAAAACTGTTTTTT.

This clonotype came up many times. The V gene is TRBV11-2, the J gene TRBJ2-2, with a weak D call TRBD2 (5 bases). The germline V gene has CDR1 SGHAT and CDR2 FQNNGV. This CDR3 is built from 17 residues. V lost 0 bases and J lost 0, with 11 bases in between. CDR3 in DNA: TGTGCCAGCAGCTTAGATTTCGAGGGAGCGAACACCGGGGAGCTGTTTTTT. As protein: CASSLDFEGANTGELFF.

V gene TRBV20-1 combines with J gene TRBJ1-1; D perhaps matches TRBD1 (5 bases). Trimming shortened V by 6 bases and J by 0 bases, and 14 bases separated the two germline ends. This CDR3 region has 14 residues. Germline CDR1 reads DFQATT; CDR2 reads SNEGSKA (reference sequence). The CDR3 bases are TGCAGTGCCGGAGGTGGGGGGATGAACACTGAAGCTTTCTTT. Its translation: CSAGGGGMNTEAFF.